The sequence of this T cell receptor beta chain was determined in a study of shared clonotypes between healthy human individuals. Over several immunoSEQ plates, each subset's genomic DNA was distributed in even portions. The table came from immunoSEQ multiplex PCR; TCRdb's copy has only in-frame clones and leaves some out. The data show roughly 2.4 million clones, 90% to 96% seen once. The sequence came from a man aged 18 to 30 in good health. Sample: naive CD4+ T cells sorted from blood. The sample's subset: CD45RA+ positively selected.

The CDR3 reads CASSFLAERATNEKLFF. Here the CDR3 DNA reads TGTGCCAGCAGCTTTTTGGCGGAAAGGGCAACTAATGAAAAACTGTTTTTT. The genes are TRBV11-2 and TRBJ1-4; the D is unclear. Germline-derived CDR1 and CDR2 are SGHAT and FQNNGV. This CDR3 region has 17 residues. Deletions cut 3 bases from V and 0 bases from J, with 14 bases between.